The clone carrying this T cell receptor beta chain came up many times. Trimming pared 2 bases from V and 3 bases from J, leaving 11 bases between. This CDR3 comprises 15 residues. Per the germline V gene, CDR1 is MNHEY and CDR2 is SVGAGI. TCRdb reprocessed the RT-PCR reads with MiXCR, giving one entry per CDR3 protein. The sample shows approximately 720,000 distinct CDR3 sequences, over 12% of them seen only once. The chain combines TRBV6-5 with TRBJ1-5; no definite D call. Sample: memory CD4+ T cells from blood. This clonotype originated in a female donor in good health, serving as a healthy control. Here the CDR3 DNA reads TGTGCCAGCAGTTACGGACCTCAGGTCAATCAGCCCCAGCATTTT. Translated, it gives CASSYGPQVNQPQHF.